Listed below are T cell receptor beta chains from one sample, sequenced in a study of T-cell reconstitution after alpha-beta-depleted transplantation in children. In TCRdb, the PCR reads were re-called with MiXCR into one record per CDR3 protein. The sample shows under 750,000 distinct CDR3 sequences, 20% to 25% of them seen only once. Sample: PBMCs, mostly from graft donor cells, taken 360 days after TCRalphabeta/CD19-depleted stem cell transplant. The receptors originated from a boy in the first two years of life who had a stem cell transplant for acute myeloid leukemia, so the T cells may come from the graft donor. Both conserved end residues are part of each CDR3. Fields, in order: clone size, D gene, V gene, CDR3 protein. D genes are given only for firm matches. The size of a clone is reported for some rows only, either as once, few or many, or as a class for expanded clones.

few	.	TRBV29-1	CSVDGLRLWPAADTQYF
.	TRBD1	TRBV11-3	CASSSRDREYNEQFF
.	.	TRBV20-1	CSARGVSNQPQHF
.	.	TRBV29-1	CSVDPVGGATEAFF
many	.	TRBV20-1	CSAWGAVGELFF
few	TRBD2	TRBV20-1	CSARGATSGGFTDTQYF
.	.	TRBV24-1	CATSNRFTDTQYF
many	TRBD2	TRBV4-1	CASSQDELAGDSYNEQFF
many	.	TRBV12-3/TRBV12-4	CASSLRPPLF
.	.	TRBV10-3	CAISERDTTQYF
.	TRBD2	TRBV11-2	CASSLGTSGYPNTGELFF
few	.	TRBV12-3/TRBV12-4	CASSPLARPYEQYF
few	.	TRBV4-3	CASSQDPGVGTEAFF
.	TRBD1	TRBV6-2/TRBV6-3	CASRPHNRGPYPNTEAFF
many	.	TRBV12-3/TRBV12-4	CASSLWRTSNEQFF
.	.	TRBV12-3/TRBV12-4	CASLREPGNSPLHF
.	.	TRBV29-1	CSVELRFNTEAFF
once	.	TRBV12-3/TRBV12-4	CASCLGLGGILGGQETQYF
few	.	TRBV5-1	CASSPGALDVRTQYF
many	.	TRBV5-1	CASRRTANQPQHF
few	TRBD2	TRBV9	CASSVSSGGFTDTQYF
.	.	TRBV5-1	CASSLAFVPGETQYF
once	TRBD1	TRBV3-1	CASRPTGTGGLGNEKLFF
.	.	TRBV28	CASSFSRMGSNQPQHF
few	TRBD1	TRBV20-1	CSARWTGAGQPQHF
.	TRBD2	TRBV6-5	CASSYSGLAAGDGGGELFF
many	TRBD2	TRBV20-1	CSARGGGLEDFTGELFF
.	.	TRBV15	CATSRRGNTGELFF
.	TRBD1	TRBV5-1	CASSLPRDRLDTEAFF
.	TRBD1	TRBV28	CAIKGTGTNTGELFF
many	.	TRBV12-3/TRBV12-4	CASSLWQTYGYTF
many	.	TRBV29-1	CSVALRTEAFF
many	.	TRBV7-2	CASSLSSGSYNEQFF
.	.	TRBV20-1	CSAPPPGQLYTNTEAFF
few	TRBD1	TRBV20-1	CSASRTGVADTQYF
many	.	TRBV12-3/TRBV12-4	CASSFRFLGAFF
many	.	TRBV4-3	CASSRTAQETQYF
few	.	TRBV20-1	CSAGGRLAGLEQYF
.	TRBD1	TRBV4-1	CASSQVTGTGTEKLFF
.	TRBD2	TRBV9	CASSVSGGHQETQYF
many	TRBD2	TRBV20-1	CSATGLATETQYF
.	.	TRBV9	CASSVRAGSSTDTQYF
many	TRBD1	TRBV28	CASSQPTRGLTYNEQFF
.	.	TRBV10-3	CAISESVQGSRSNTEAFF
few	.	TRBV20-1	CSAEGVGRGYGYTF
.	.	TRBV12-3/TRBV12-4	CASMSSPYGYTF
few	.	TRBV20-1	CSARAGAGEKLFF
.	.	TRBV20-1	CSASGYYGYTF
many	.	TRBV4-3	CASSQDRSLVYNEQFF
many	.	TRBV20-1	CSAGSPTDTQYF
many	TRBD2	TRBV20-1	CSAPTSGVQETQYF
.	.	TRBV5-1	CASSFGETDTQYF
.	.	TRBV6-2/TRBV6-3	CASSYGPYPHTGGATDTQYF
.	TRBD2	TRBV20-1	CSARGTSGGLGETQYF